The 26 T cell receptor beta chains below come from one sample, sequenced in a study of cytomegalovirus exposure and HLA in healthy donors. Primers included in the PCR were 60 Vbeta and 13 Jbeta primers. TCRdb keeps only in-frame clones here, not all; method: immunoSEQ multiplex PCR. The sample contains 150,000 to 200,000 clones, roughly 79% of which appear only once. Sequencing input: PBMCs. The receptors stem from a woman aged 45 to 65 in good health and CMV-seronegative.

The CDR3 sequence is CAISDLSGSTYEQYF. The CDR3 nucleotides read TGTGCCATCAGTGACTTAAGCGGAAGCACCTACGAGCAGTACTTC. V is TRBV10-3 and J is TRBJ2-7; D might be TRBD2 (5 bases). The CDR3 extends over 15 amino acids. V gave up 3 bases and J gave up 2 bases, with 14 bases separating them. Germline V lookup: CDR1 ENHRY, CDR2 SYGVKD.

The V gene is TRBV7-2, the J gene TRBJ2-7; perhaps TRBD1 as D (5 bases). Germline V CDR1 and CDR2: SGHTA, FQGNSA. This CDR3 comprises 16 residues. V dropped 3 bases and J dropped 3 bases, with 18 bases sitting between them. CDR3 coding DNA: TGTGCCAGCAGCTTCCCTCCCCTTAGTCAGGGCTACGAGCAGTACTTC. It encodes CASSFPPLSQGYEQYF.

The sample holds a few counts of this clone. The chain is built from TRBV25-1 and TRBJ1-2, with D maybe TRBD1 (6 bases). The germline V and J ends were trimmed by 6 bases and 4 bases, with 9 bases remaining between them. CDR3 length: 12 amino acids. Germline CDR1 is MGHDK and CDR2 is SYGVNS. CDR3 protein: CASRQGFYGYTF. The CDR3 DNA reads as TGTGCCAGCAGACAGGGCTTCTATGGCTACACCTTC.

Note on this clone: The sample contains more than one DNA sequence encoding this CDR3. The CDR3: CASSRQGNTEAFF. Written as DNA, the CDR3 is TGTGCCAGCAGTCGACAGGGGAACACTGAAGCTTTCTTT. The chain uses TRBV2 and TRBJ1-1; 7 nucleotides agree with TRBD1. CDR1 SNHLY and CDR2 FYNNEI come from the germline V gene. This CDR3 has 13 residues. V lost 5 bases to trimming and J lost 1 base; unmatched junction nucleotides: 1.

The chain is built from TRBV9 and TRBJ2-1; perhaps TRBD1 as D (5 bases). Between the trimmed V and J ends, which lost 0 bases and 4 bases, there was a span of 11 bases. The CDR3 contains 15 residues. CDR1 is SGDLS and CDR2 is YYNGEE in the germline V gene. DNA for the CDR3: TGTGCCAGCAGCGTAGGGGTGGGGCAGTACAATGAGCAGTTCTTC. Encoded protein: CASSVGVGQYNEQFF.

The V and J genes are TRBV28 and TRBJ2-3; TRBD2 agrees at 12 bases. From germline, CDR1 is MDHEN and CDR2 SYDVKM. There are 21 residues in the CDR3. V dropped 5 bases and J dropped 4; count of bases not matched to a gene: 22. The CDR3 coding sequence is TGTGCCAGCAGTCCGAATGGACTAGCGGGATCCTTTGGGTCACACGCAGATACGCAGTATTTT. This sequence encodes CASSPNGLAGSFGSHADTQYF.

A word on this clone: Other nucleotide sequences in the sample specify the same CDR3. The CDR3 region has the DNA TGTGCCATCAGTGGACAAGGCAATGAGCAGTTCTTC. As protein: CAISGQGNEQFF. The genes are TRBV10-3 and TRBJ2-1; D unclear. Per the germline V gene, CDR1 is ENHRY and CDR2 is SYGVKD. V shed 4 bases and J shed 6 bases, with 7 bases lying between them. The CDR3 is made up of 12 amino acids.

This clone has only a few counts. V gene TRBV11-2 combines with J gene TRBJ2-7; the D gene is possibly TRBD2 (5 bases). Germline CDR1 reads SGHAT; CDR2 reads FQNNGV. CDR3 length: 13 amino acids. V was pared by 3 bases and J by 3 bases, with 9 bases between. CDR3 region: CASSLTTDYEQYF. Here the CDR3 DNA reads TGTGCCAGCAGCTTGACTACCGACTACGAGCAGTACTTC.

The CDR3: CASSLSGVVLSSYNEQFF. As DNA, the CDR3 is TGTGCCAGCAGCTTATCAGGGGTAGTACTAAGCTCCTACAATGAGCAGTTCTTC. This chain links TRBV7-6 with TRBJ2-1; perhaps TRBD1 as D (6 bases). The CDR3 runs 18 residues. V lost 2 bases and J lost 0, with 17 bases in between. Germline loops: CDR1 SGHVS, CDR2 FNYEAQ.

The rearrangement uses TRBV27 and TRBJ2-7; TRBD1 agrees at 8 bases. Germline-derived CDR1 and CDR2 are MNHEY and SMNVEV (reference sequence). Unmatched junction bases numbered 8, after V lost 7 bases and J lost 3 bases. The CDR3 consists of 14 residues. The CDR3 is CASTLRTGSYEQYF. The DNA for the CDR3 is TGTGCCAGCACTCTTCGGACAGGGAGCTACGAGCAGTACTTC.

The chain links TRBV28 to TRBJ1-5, with D hard to call. Germline loops: CDR1 MDHEN, CDR2 SYDVKM. V shed 5 bases and J shed 4 bases, with 18 bases lying between them. The CDR3 is 16 residues long. The CDR3 sequence: CASSRVPWSGNQPQHF. The CDR3 coding sequence is TGTGCCAGCAGTCGTGTCCCGTGGTCCGGGAATCAGCCCCAGCATTTT.

The chain uses TRBV2 and TRBJ2-2, with 7 bases aligning to TRBD1. CDR3 length equals 15 residues. Germline lookup yields CDR1 SNHLY and CDR2 FYNNEI. The trim removed 7 bases at V and 4 bases at J, leaving 9 bases unmatched. The CDR3 coding sequence is TGTGCCAGCATCGAAAGGGGGCTCGGCACCGGGGAGCTGTTTTTT. Its protein is CASIERGLGTGELFF.

DNA of the CDR3: TGTGCCAGCAGACCACTCCTCGGGTACTATGGCTACACCTTC. It specifies CASRPLLGYYGYTF. This chain joins TRBV7-2 and TRBJ1-2; D not resolved. Germline V CDR1 and CDR2: SGHTA, FQGNSA. The germline V and J ends were trimmed by 6 bases and 3 bases, with 14 bases remaining between them. The CDR3 is 14 residues long. Supplemented by reference TRBV7-2 and TRBJ1-2, the full variable domain reads GAGVSQSPSNKVTEKGKDVELRCDPISGHTALYWYRQSLGQGLEFLIYFQGNSAPDKSGLPSDRFSAERTGGSVSTLTIQRTQQEDSAVYLCASRPLLGYYGYTFGSGTRLTVV.

The chain combines TRBV4-3 with TRBJ1-2; D gene ambiguous. Trimming cost V 0 bases and J 0 bases, with 14 bases left between them. The CDR3 has 17 residues. Germline-derived CDR1 and CDR2 are LGHNA and YSLEER. Here the CDR3 DNA reads TGCGCCAGCAGCCAAGATGGAGTGGCCTTAACTAACTATGGCTACACCTTC. It is translated as CASSQDGVALTNYGYTF.

The J gene is TRBJ1-3, the V gene TRBV11-2, with 8 bases identical to TRBD1. Germline-derived CDR1 and CDR2 are SGHAT and FQNNGV. With V trimmed by 3 bases and J by 0 bases, 13 bases remained unmatched. This CDR3 is 19 amino acids long. The CDR3 sequence: CASSFFRTGGASSGNTIYF. The CDR3 DNA sequence: TGTGCCAGCAGCTTTTTTCGCACAGGGGGTGCGAGCTCTGGAAACACCATATATTTT.

The V gene is TRBV7-2, the J gene TRBJ2-7, with no clear D. Germline lookup yields CDR1 SGHTA and CDR2 FQGNSA. This CDR3 comprises 11 residues. The germline V and J ends were trimmed by 2 bases and 3 bases, with 2 bases remaining between them. For the CDR3, the DNA is TGTGCCAGCAGCTTATACTACGAGCAGTACTTC. Translating gives CASSLYYEQYF.

The V call is TRBV4-2, the J call TRBJ2-1, with 9 bases identical to TRBD2. This CDR3 has 21 residues. After removal of 1 base from V and 0 bases from J, the junction contained 16 bases not matched to a gene. Germline V CDR1 and CDR2: LGHNA, YNFKEQ. The CDR3 region has the DNA TGTGCCAGCAGCCAAGTGGCCGGGTCTAGCGGGGTATTGAGCTCCTACAATGAGCAGTTCTTC. This codes for CASSQVAGSSGVLSSYNEQFF.

The chain uses TRBV6-5 and TRBJ2-5; 8 bases align to TRBD2. The CDR3 is made up of 13 amino acids. Trimming at V came to 6 bases and at J to 5 bases, leaving 5 bases not matched to a gene. Germline CDR1 and CDR2: MNHEY and SVGAGI. The CDR3 nucleotides are TGTGCCAGCAGGATAGCGGGAACCGAGACCCAGTACTTC. The encoded protein is CASRIAGTETQYF.

The CDR3 DNA follows: TGTGCCAGCTCACCCGAGGGGGGGGGCGAGCAGTACTTC. This sequence encodes CASSPEGGGEQYF. V usage is TRBV18 and J usage is TRBJ2-7; tentatively, D is TRBD2 (7 bases). The CDR3 has 13 amino acids. Trimming stripped 3 bases from V and 6 bases from J, with 12 bases between. In germline, CDR1 is KGHSH, CDR2 LQKENI.

This clone has a handful of counts. V is TRBV4-1 and J is TRBJ1-1; D is undetermined. The CDR3 runs to 14 residues. Trimming left V 4 bases short and J 6 bases short, with 15 bases between. Germline lookup yields CDR1 MGHRA and CDR2 YSYEKL. The CDR3 DNA reads TGCGCCAGCAGCCGCCTACCCACGAGGGCTGAAGCTTTCTTT. It codes for CASSRLPTRAEAFF.

This chain's CDR3 is CASSQGRFRGNEQYF. The DNA of the CDR3 is TGTGCCAGCAGCCAAGGCCGTTTCAGGGGAAATGAGCAGTACTTC. The chain has TRBV4-2 and TRBJ2-7; maybe TRBD1 (6 bases). CDR1 and CDR2 from the germline V gene are LGHNA and YNFKEQ. V was pared by 1 base and J by 7 bases, with 17 bases between. This CDR3 has 15 amino acids.

This clone has just one count. The J gene is TRBJ2-7, the V gene TRBV28, with D perhaps TRBD1 (7 bases). This CDR3 has 16 amino acids. Trimming removed 6 bases from V and 2 bases from J, with 20 bases in between. The germline V gene encodes CDR1 MDHEN and CDR2 SYDVKM. The CDR3 coding sequence is TGTGCCAGCAGCACCTCGAGGGCAGGGGGGCCCTACGAGCAGTACTTC. This translates into CASSTSRAGGPYEQYF.

The chain links TRBV28 to TRBJ1-6, with TRBD1 matching over 11 bases. The CDR3 runs 16 residues. Trimming cost V 5 bases and J 8 bases; bases outside gene matches: 8. Germline loops: CDR1 MDHEN, CDR2 SYDVKM. The CDR3, as DNA: TGTGCCAGCAGTCCCTTGGACAGGGGGCAAGATTCACCCCTCCACTTT. This sequence encodes CASSPLDRGQDSPLHF. The full variable domain, its missing parts supplied by reference TRBV28 and TRBJ1-6, is DVKVTQSSRYLVKRTGEKVFLECVQDMDHENMFWYRQDPGLGLRLIYFSYDVKMKEKGDIPEGYSVSREKKERFSLILESASTNQTSMYLCASSPLDRGQDSPLHFGNGTRLTVT.

This clone was counted between two and nine times. The rearrangement uses TRBV30 and TRBJ2-5; a possible D gene is TRBD2 (6 bases). Trimming took off 4 bases at V and 0 bases at J, with 9 bases between the two ends. Germline assignment: CDR1 GTSNPN and CDR2 SVGIG (reference sequence). This CDR3 is built from 13 residues. The CDR3 DNA is TGTGCCTGGACGGGGGAAGACCAAGAGACCCAGTACTTC. This gives the protein CAWTGEDQETQYF.

This clone was detected a few times. The chain links TRBV27 to TRBJ2-2; the D is unclear. V was cut by 6 bases and J by 7 bases, with 9 bases left in between. Germline assignment: CDR1 MNHEY and CDR2 SMNVEV (reference sequence). This CDR3 is 12 amino acids long. CDR3 nucleotides: TGTGCCAGCAGCCCTCCGTACGGGGAGCTGTTTTTT. Translated: CASSPPYGELFF.

The chain has TRBV19 and TRBJ2-1; 10 positions match TRBD2. This CDR3 region has 14 residues. The germline V gene has CDR1 LNHDA and CDR2 SQIVND (reference sequence). Germline trimming cut 3 bases from V and 8 bases from J; bases unmatched to any gene: 4. Here the CDR3 DNA reads TGTGCCAGTAGTATCCCTAGCGGGGGATATGAGCAGTTCTTC. Translating it yields CASSIPSGGYEQFF.